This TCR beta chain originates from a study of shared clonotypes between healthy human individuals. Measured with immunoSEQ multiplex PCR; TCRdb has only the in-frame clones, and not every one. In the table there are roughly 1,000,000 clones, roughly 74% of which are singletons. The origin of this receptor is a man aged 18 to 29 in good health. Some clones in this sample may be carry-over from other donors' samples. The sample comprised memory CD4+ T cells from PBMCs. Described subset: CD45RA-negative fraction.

The CDR3 nucleotides read TGTGCCAGCAGCTTGGGGGGACAGGGGCACACAGATACGCAGTATTTT. This encodes CASSLGGQGHTDTQYF. J is TRBJ2-3 and V is TRBV5-4; 10 bases match TRBD1. CDR3 length: 16 residues. V lost 0 bases and J lost 2; bases outside the gene matches: 3. Germline lookup yields CDR1 SGHNT and CDR2 YYREEE (reference sequence).